This TCR beta chain was captured in a study of molecular identifiers for immune sequencing clone quantification. Turning to this clonotype: At one of its ends the junction is not consistent with the germline gene, which may arise from a read error.

The CDR3 totals 12 residues. Germline V CDR1 and CDR2: SSHAT, FNYEAQ (reference sequence). TCRdb recomputed calls from the PCR reads with MiXCR, one row per CDR3 protein. The sample holds about half a million distinct CDR3 sequences; about a fifth are singletons and the top ten take around 0.84%. The sample taken for sequencing was naive CD8+ T cells from blood, with Jurkat cell RNA spiked in. Noted subset: FACS-sorted CD8+CD4-CCR7+CD45RA+ naive T cells. The sequence was collected from a human donor in good health. Some libraries in this study had Jurkat cell RNA spiked in. The V gene is TRBV7-7, the J gene TRBJ2-2; D unresolved. CDR3 nucleotides: TGTGCTAGCAGCTCAATAGCCGGGGAGCTGTTTTTT. It codes for CASSSIAGELFF.